This T cell receptor (beta chain) came from a study of long-term antiretroviral therapy in people with HIV. With respect to this clone: The antigen is not known.

General study points: Someone took the blood between about 2003 and 2017, maybe while older ART regimens were in use. Despite increasing after ART, diversity remained lower than that of transplant donor controls. Spans of CDR3 length were tighter for HIV repertoires than for controls.

The immunoSEQ assay was v3.0, run at survey level. Produced via immunoSEQ multiplex PCR; TCRdb's table is partial and in-frame only. The data hold 7,000 or so clones, with about 76% observed a single time. Sample: unsorted PBMCs, taken 0.2 years after starting antiretroviral therapy. This sequence was found in a man aged 40-49 years with HIV.

As DNA, the CDR3 is TGCAGCGTTGAAGATCGGATCTACGAGCAGTACTTC. Amino acids: CSVEDRIYEQYF. The chain combines TRBV29-1 with TRBJ2-7; no firm D call. V was clipped by 0 bases and J by 3 bases, with 6 bases between them. The germline V gene encodes CDR1 SQVTM and CDR2 ANQGSEA. The CDR3 consists of 12 residues.